Listed here are 21 T cell receptor beta chains from one sample, sequenced in a study of human T cells and chemical hapten exposure. In TCRdb, the RACE reads were re-called with MiXCR into one record per CDR3 protein. The repertoire holds 350,000 or so distinct CDR3 sequences, with about 7% as singletons. The time point here: patch test 1, 2 weeks after DPC sensitization. Treatment indicated: therapeutic diphenylcyclopropenone sensitization with weekly scalp DPC. Sequences were derived from whole blood, sampled in connection with sensitization to the hapten diphenylcyclopropenone (DPC). These receptors originate from a woman aged 18-29 years with alopecia areata. Some clones in this sample may be carry-over from other donors' samples.

Notes on this clonotype: Germline is not matched at one junction end, which may reflect a read error. This chain connects TRBV11-1 to TRBJ2-4; D unresolved. The CDR3 totals 14 residues. In germline, CDR1 is SGHAT, CDR2 FQDESV (reference sequence). The chain's CDR3 is CASSAGVAKNIQCF. The CDR3 nucleotides read TGTGCCAGCAGCGCAGGAGTAGCCAAAAACATTCAGTGCTTC.

This clonotype was seen only a few times. J is TRBJ2-1 and V is TRBV3-1, with 9 bases fitting TRBD1. Germline V gives CDR1 LGHDT, CDR2 YNNKEL (reference sequence). The CDR3 covers 17 residues. Trimming cost V 1 base and J 4 bases; bases outside gene matches: 8. The CDR3 is CASSQGVGTGTYNEQFF. The CDR3 DNA reads as TGTGCCAGCAGCCAAGGAGTTGGGACAGGGACTTACAATGAGCAGTTCTTC.

This clonotype was seen at least ten times. The chain combines TRBV5-1 with TRBJ1-5; TRBD1 might be the D (6 bases). Trimming shortened V by 0 bases and J by 5 bases, and 12 bases separated the two germline ends. This CDR3 contains 15 residues. Germline V gene lookup returns CDR1 SGHRS and CDR2 YFSETQ. The CDR3 coding sequence is TGCGCCAGCAGCTTGGAAGGGGGGGCACATCAGCCCCAGCATTTT. This gives the protein CASSLEGGAHQPQHF.

This clonotype came up a few times. The chain employs TRBV7-9 and TRBJ2-3; 7 bases line up with TRBD2. The CDR3 has 14 residues. Germline V gives CDR1 SEHNR, CDR2 FQNEAQ (reference sequence). V shed 11 bases and J 0 bases; nucleotides not matched to a gene: 8. The CDR3: CASLLGGSTDTQYF. In nucleotides, the CDR3 is TGTGCCTCCCTACTGGGGGGGAGCACAGATACGCAGTATTTT.

This clonotype was observed many times. The chain couples TRBV6-5 to TRBJ2-3; 8 nucleotides line up with TRBD2. The germline V gene encodes CDR1 MNHEY and CDR2 SVGAGI. The CDR3 is made up of 15 amino acids. J gave up 3 bases and V 7 bases, and 9 bases lay outside the gene matches. The CDR3 protein is CASTHGSGETDTQYF. Here the CDR3 DNA reads TGTGCCAGCACCCACGGTAGCGGGGAAACAGATACGCAGTATTTT.

Note on this clonotype: One end of the junction is discordant with germline, which a read error may explain. The V and J genes are TRBV6-6 and TRBJ1-3; D unclear. This CDR3 has 14 amino acids. The germline CDR1 and CDR2 sequences are MNHNY and SVGAGI (reference sequence). The CDR3, as DNA: TGTGCCAGCAGTGACTCATCCTCTGGAAACACCATATATTTT. Protein product: CASSDSSSGNTIYF.

This clonotype has a handful of counts. V is TRBV18 and J is TRBJ2-1; no definite D call. The germline V and J ends were trimmed by 6 bases and 0 bases, with 9 bases remaining between them. Per germline, CDR1 KGHSH and CDR2 LQKENI. The CDR3 runs 14 residues. CDR3 in DNA: TGTGCCAGCTCCCCAGACCGCTCCTACAATGAGCAGTTCTTC. It translates to CASSPDRSYNEQFF.

The rearrangement joins TRBV20-1 to TRBJ1-1; 7 nucleotides agree with TRBD1. Germline CDR1 is DFQATT and CDR2 is SNEGSKA (reference sequence). J gave up 3 bases and V 0 bases, and 4 bases lay outside the gene matches. This CDR3 comprises 14 residues. Here the CDR3 DNA reads TGCAGTGCTAGAGATTCCAGGGGGGACACTGAAGCTTTCTTT. As protein: CSARDSRGDTEAFF.

Written as DNA, the CDR3 is TGTGCCTGCCGGGGGCCATTCACTGAAGCTTTCTTT. Its translation is CACRGPFTEAFF. This rearrangement joins TRBV6-2 or TRBV6-3 to TRBJ1-1; tentative D call: TRBD1 (6 bases). This CDR3 contains 12 residues. The germline V and J ends were trimmed by 11 bases and 4 bases, with 14 bases remaining between them. Germline CDR1 MNHEY, CDR2 SVGEGT.

This clonotype was seen repeatedly, ten times or more. V usage is TRBV6-5 and J usage is TRBJ1-1; 8 bases fit TRBD1. The CDR3 runs to 14 residues. Germline V gives CDR1 MNHEY, CDR2 SVGAGI. Trimming cost V 8 bases and J 3 bases; bases outside gene matches: 8. The CDR3 DNA is TGTGCCAGCTCCGGCCAGGGGGCATACACTGAAGCTTTCTTT. It codes for CASSGQGAYTEAFF.

The chain has TRBV2 and TRBJ1-1; D unclear. V shed 3 bases and J shed 4 bases, with 15 bases lying between them. In germline, CDR1 is SNHLY, CDR2 FYNNEI. The CDR3 runs 15 residues. The chain's CDR3 is CASSEPGLTVTEAFF. The CDR3 coding sequence is TGTGCCAGCAGTGAGCCGGGTTTAACGGTCACTGAAGCTTTCTTT.

The CDR3 nucleotides read TGTGCCGGGGGACAGGGACTTTACGAGCAGTACTTC. This gives the protein CAGGQGLYEQYF. The rearrangement joins TRBV2 to TRBJ2-7; 9 bases fit TRBD1. The V gene end was trimmed by 11 bases and the J gene end by 4 bases; junction bases not matched to a gene: 6. CDR3 length: 12 amino acids. Germline values: CDR1 SNHLY, CDR2 FYNNEI.

This clonotype was counted only a few times. The V and J genes are TRBV18 and TRBJ2-5; no clear D. CDR3 length: 13 residues. Trimming pared 3 bases from V and 0 bases from J, leaving 5 bases between. Germline V gives CDR1 KGHSH, CDR2 LQKENI. In nucleotides, the CDR3 is TGTGCCAGCTCACCGCAGAACCAAGAGACCCAGTACTTC. As protein: CASSPQNQETQYF. The whole variable domain, remainder taken from reference TRBV18 and TRBJ2-5, is NAGVMQNPRHLVRRRGQEARLRCSPMKGHSHVYWYRQLPEEGLKFMVYLQKENIIDESGMPKERFSAEFPKEGPSILRIQQVVRGDSAAYFCASSPQNQETQYFGPGTRLLVL.

There are a few counts of this clonotype. This rearrangement joins TRBV6-1 to TRBJ2-3; possibly TRBD2 for D (7 bases). V was shortened by 0 bases and J by 1 base, with 11 bases between the two germline ends. CDR1 is MNHNS and CDR2 is SASEGT in the germline V gene. This CDR3 contains 16 residues. The CDR3 nucleotides are TGTGCCAGCAGTGAAGCTAGGGGGGGTCGCACAGATACGCAGTATTTT. Protein: CASSEARGGRTDTQYF.

Points on this clonotype: This could be a read error, since a much larger clone is one nucleotide away. The rearrangement links TRBV7-2 to TRBJ2-3; tentative D call: TRBD2 (5 bases). Trimming stripped 2 bases from V and 5 bases from J, with 14 bases between. This CDR3 contains 15 residues. Germline values: CDR1 SGHTA, CDR2 FQGNSA. The DNA for the CDR3 is TGTGCCAGCAGCTTATATAGCGTCGTGATAGATACGCAGTATTTT. This sequence encodes CASSLYSVVIDTQYF.

This clonotype was recorded many times. J is TRBJ1-4 and V is TRBV7-2, with TRBD1 matching 7 bases. Per germline, CDR1 SGHTA and CDR2 FQGNSA. V gave up 2 bases and J gave up 8 bases; unmatched junction bases: 2. The CDR3 spans 13 residues. Written as DNA, the CDR3 is TGTGCCAGCAGCTTAAGGGGGCACGAAAAACTGTTTTTT. It codes for CASSLRGHEKLFF.

The gene calls are TRBV12-3 or TRBV12-4 and TRBJ1-3, with TRBD1 identical over 8 bases. V lost 10 bases, J lost 0 bases, and 5 bases stayed unmatched. CDR3 length: 14 residues. CDR3 DNA sequence: TGTGCCATTGACGGGACAGGCTCTGGAAACACCATATATTTT. It encodes CAIDGTGSGNTIYF.

This clonotype was seen at least ten times. CDR3 in DNA: TGTGCCAGCAGGGTAAATACAGATACGCAGTATTTT. Translation: CASRVNTDTQYF. The V call is TRBV2, the J call TRBJ2-3; no reliable D call. CDR1 is SNHLY, CDR2 FYNNEI, per germline. V lost 6 bases, J lost 3 bases, and 7 bases lay in between. The CDR3 runs 12 residues.

This clonotype was counted a few times. This may be a read error: a much more frequent sequence differs by one nucleotide. The chain uses TRBV6-2 or TRBV6-3 and TRBJ1-1; D is unclear. The V gene lost 6 bases and the J gene lost 1 base, with 9 bases spanning the gap. Looked up from germline, CDR1 is MNHEY and CDR2 is SVGEGT. CDR3 length: 13 residues. The CDR3 region is CASSRKGNTEAFF. CDR3 sequence (DNA): TGTGCCAGCAGCCGAAAGGGGAACACTGAAGCTTTCTTT.

This clonotype was picked up a small number of times. V gene TRBV27 combines with J gene TRBJ2-5, with 10 positions matching TRBD1. The trim removed 8 bases at V and 2 bases at J, leaving 14 bases unmatched. The germline gives CDR1 MNHEY, CDR2 SMNVEV (reference sequence). The CDR3 consists of 17 residues. The CDR3 region has the DNA TGTGCCAGCTCGCGTAGGGGGACAGGGGTAAGGCAAGAGACCCAGTACTTC. As protein: CASSRRGTGVRQETQYF.

This clonotype showed up just a few times. This sequence joins TRBV11-2 and TRBJ1-4; weak D call: TRBD1 (6 bases). The V gene's germline CDR1 is SGHAT and CDR2 FQNNGV. This CDR3 is 15 amino acids long. V was clipped by 5 bases and J by 7 bases, with 17 bases between them. DNA for the CDR3: TGTGCCAGCAGCCCGGACAGCAAAGGAGGTGAAAAACTGTTTTTT. Its translation: CASSPDSKGGEKLFF.